The 4 T cell receptor beta chains listed next were all sequenced from one sample in a study of T cells in Graves' hyperthyroidism and ophthalmopathy. From RNA transcripts, TCR beta CDR3 regions were amplified. The TCR CDR3 first-round RT-PCR relied on the HTBI primer set. TCRdb re-called the multiplex PCR reads with MiXCR, one entry per CDR3 protein. The sample holds over 650,000 distinct CDR3 sequences, roughly 17% seen once. The sequencing sample was made of blood. The receptors here all came from a man aged 18 to 35 with Graves' hyperthyroidism.

Many counts were recorded for this clonotype. The chain uses TRBV6-1 and TRBJ2-7; 8 bases map to TRBD1. The CDR3 is made up of 14 amino acids. Germline CDR1 and CDR2: MNHNS and SASEGT. V trimming: 9 bases; J trimming: 1 base; junction bases outside the gene matches: 8. The CDR3 DNA reads as TGTGCCAGTTCCGGGACAGGAGGGTCCTACGAGCAGTACTTC. Translation: CASSGTGGSYEQYF.

In its sample, this clonotype was seen many times. The chain is built from TRBV24-1 and TRBJ2-2; possibly TRBD2 for D (6 bases). The CDR3 sequence is 15 residues long. Trimming removed 7 bases at V and 6 bases at J, with 17 bases between. Germline V gives CDR1 KGHDR, CDR2 SFDVKD. The CDR3 nucleotides are TGTGCCACCAGGCCATCGGAGGGTAAATCCGGGGAGCTGTTTTTT. Translating gives CATRPSEGKSGELFF.

This clonotype was counted a few times. This rearrangement joins TRBV5-1 to TRBJ2-1; weak D call: TRBD1 (6 bases). The CDR3 consists of 17 residues. Germline V CDR1 and CDR2: SGHRS, YFSETQ. The V end lost 4 bases, the J end lost 8 bases, and 25 bases lay between the germline ends. CDR3 bases: TGCGCCAGCAGCCCCCCGACGGGCAGGGGCGATTGGGATGAGCAGTTCTTC. Amino acids: CASSPPTGRGDWDEQFF.

This clonotype came up many times. The chain recombines TRBV6-6 with TRBJ2-1, with a possible D match to TRBD1 (6 bases). Germline loops: CDR1 MNHNY, CDR2 SVGAGI (reference sequence). V dropped 0 bases and J dropped 5 bases, with 8 bases sitting between them. The CDR3 spans 14 residues. The CDR3 DNA reads TGTGCCAGCAGTTACTCGAGGGGGAACAATGAGCAGTTCTTC. This encodes CASSYSRGNNEQFF.